This T cell receptor beta chain was captured in a study of shared clonotypes between healthy human individuals. Study-level results: Naive subsets generally exceeded memory subsets in estimated richness.

Using immunoSEQ multiplex PCR, the repertoire was profiled, and TCRdb retains in-frame clones only, with some absent. The data show around 1 million clones, 60% to 85% seen once. In the case of this clone: Its antigen is as yet unknown.

The sequencing input was memory CD4+ T cells sorted from blood. Described subset: CD45RA-negative fraction. This clonotype was sampled from a man younger than 35 in good health.

The CDR3 coding sequence is TGTGCCAGCAGCCGCCTACGGGGCAGACGTCACTATGGCTACACCTTC. Amino acid sequence: CASSRLRGRRHYGYTF. The J gene is TRBJ1-2, the V gene TRBV21-1. TRBV21-1 is marked as a pseudogene. This CDR3 region has 16 residues.